This TCR beta chain was profiled in a study of CD8+ T cells in alopecia areata. V gave up 1 base and J gave up 10 bases, with 11 bases separating them. CDR3 length equals 14 residues. CDR1 SGHVS and CDR2 FNYEAQ come from the germline V gene. RNA extraction was followed by reverse transcription into cDNA, which acted as the sequencing template. Libraries were prepared by immunoSEQ multiplex PCR; TCRdb keeps only in-frame clonotypes and omits some of them. There are around 160,000 clones in the sample; around three fifths occur only once, and 13% to 15% lies in the top ten. Treatment here: oral pan-JAK inhibitor, 5-10 mg twice daily.

The sequencing here drew on CD4+ T cells sorted from blood, taken at week 24, from a patient treated with tofacitinib. This sequence was found in a human donor with alopecia areata. This chain uses TRBV7-6 with TRBJ1-6; D gene unclear. The CDR3 loop reads CASSLVRNGSPLHF. CDR3 sequence (DNA): TGTGCCAGCAGCTTAGTCCGGAATGGCTCACCCCTCCACTTT.